A selection of T cell receptor beta chains follows, all from one sample in a study of blood T cell repertoires in COVID-19. The method was immunoSEQ multiplex PCR; TCRdb's version includes in-frame clones alone and lacks a portion of them. Here the sample spans some 300,000 clones, 85% to 95% being singletons. The sample was PBMCs or T cells enriched from blood (not recorded which). Every receptor here comes from a young woman who had been exposed to COVID-19. CDR3s include the opening cysteine and the closing phenylalanine or tryptophan. A D gene is named only where the DNA matches it firmly.

V gene,D gene,J gene,CDR3 protein,CDR3 DNA
TRBV27,TRBD1,TRBJ1-2,CASSLTRGAGGYTF,TGTGCCAGCAGTTTAACCAGGGGGGCGGGTGGCTACACCTTC
TRBV7-9,TRBD1,TRBJ1-5,CASARTGELHQPQHF,TGTGCCAGCGCCAGGACAGGGGAGCTGCATCAGCCCCAGCATTTT
TRBV7-8,NA,TRBJ1-2,CASSLALLGSLVNYGYTF,TGTGCCAGCAGCTTAGCGCTCCTGGGGAGCTTGGTTAACTATGGCTACACCTTC
TRBV5-1,TRBD1,TRBJ1-3,CASSDRGGNTIYF,TGCGCCAGCAGTGACAGGGGAGGGAACACCATATATTTT
TRBV7-6,NA,TRBJ2-4,CASSLGAGNKNIQYF,TGTGCCAGCAGCTTAGGTGCAGGCAACAAAAACATTCAGTACTTC
TRBV2,TRBD2,TRBJ2-1,CASLLAGGFSYNEQFF,TGTGCCAGCTTACTAGCGGGGGGATTCTCCTACAATGAGCAGTTCTTC
TRBV20-1,NA,TRBJ2-1,CSASLQKFLYNEQFF,TGCAGTGCTAGTTTACAGAAGTTCCTCTACAATGAGCAGTTCTTC
TRBV7-2,NA,TRBJ1-3,CASSLLATLSGNTIYF,TGTGCCAGCAGCTTACTCGCCACTCTCTCTGGAAACACCATATATTTT
TRBV21-1,NA,TRBJ1-2,CASSKRGGTYGYTF,TGTGCCAGCAGCAAACGCGGGGGTACCTATGGCTACACCTTC
TRBV13,TRBD2,TRBJ2-5,CASSSGLAGSGETQYF,TGTGCCAGCAGCTCTGGACTAGCGGGATCAGGGGAGACCCAGTACTTC
TRBV19,TRBD2,TRBJ2-2,CASRGLAGGYTGELFF,TGTGCCAGTAGAGGACTAGCGGGGGGATACACCGGGGAGCTGTTTTTT